This TCR beta chain was recorded in a study of shared clonotypes between healthy human individuals. With 2 bases removed from V and 1 base from J, the gap between germline ends came to 13 bases. The CDR3 has 15 amino acids. The germline CDR1 and CDR2 sequences are SGDLS and YYNGEE. Generated by immunoSEQ multiplex PCR, the TCRdb table keeps only in-frame clones and is missing some. The sample consists of 850,000 to 1,200,000 clones, about 80% of them appearing once. The rearrangement joins TRBV9 to TRBJ2-7; D unresolved. The specimen was memory CD4+ T cells sorted from blood. The subset denotes: CD45RA-negative fraction. This receptor was taken from a man younger than 35 in good health. Written as DNA, the CDR3 is TGTGCCAGCAGCGTTAAGCACTGGCGATCCTACGAGCAGTACTTC. Translating it yields CASSVKHWRSYEQYF.